The 17 T cell receptor beta chains below all came from one sample that was sequenced in a study of T cell responses to AZD1222 COVID-19 vaccine. Clones were sequenced by immunoSEQ multiplex PCR, and TCRdb holds only the in-frame ones, with some missing. The sample has about 21,000 clones; 84% are singletons. The sample in question was peripheral blood, obtained 28 days after the second AZD1222 dose. The source of these receptors is an adult who received the AZD1222 COVID-19 vaccine.

CDR3 residues: CASSPKRINRESQPQHF. In nucleotides, the CDR3 is TGTGCCAGCAGTCCAAAGCGAATCAACAGGGAAAGTCAGCCCCAGCATTTT. The J gene is TRBJ1-5, the V gene TRBV6-6; weak D call: TRBD1 (6 bases). The germline V and J ends were trimmed by 5 bases and 6 bases, with 23 bases remaining between them. The CDR3 totals 17 residues. Germline CDR1 MNHNY, CDR2 SVGAGI (reference sequence).

The chain joins TRBV28 to TRBJ1-2; no clear D. V lost 7 bases to trimming and J lost 0 bases, with 15 bases between them. This CDR3 contains 15 residues. CDR1 is MDHEN and CDR2 is SYDVKM in the germline V gene. CDR3 bases: TGTGCCAGCAACATCGGGGTGGTAGCTAACTATGGCTACACCTTC. Translated, it gives CASNIGVVANYGYTF.

The chain recombines TRBV5-5 with TRBJ1-6; D unresolved. Trimming took 0 bases from V and 8 from J, leaving 3 bases between them. The CDR3 is 12 residues long. Germline CDR1 SGHKS, CDR2 YYEKEE (reference sequence). CDR3 sequence reads: CASSLGDSPLHF. The DNA of the CDR3 is TGTGCCAGCAGCTTGGGGGATTCACCCCTCCACTTT.

This clone was seen just once. The V and J genes are TRBV28 and TRBJ2-7, with D perhaps matching TRBD1 or TRBD2 (5 bases each). V lost 7 bases and J 2 bases, leaving 18 bases between the germline ends. Germline-derived CDR1 and CDR2 are MDHEN and SYDVKM. The CDR3 spans 15 residues. The CDR3 loop is CASTPMGVGAYEQYF. The DNA of the CDR3 is TGTGCCAGCACCCCCATGGGGGTCGGTGCCTACGAGCAGTACTTC.

The chain uses TRBV5-1 and TRBJ1-5; no clear D gene. CDR1 and CDR2 (germline): SGHRS, YFSETQ. V dropped 0 bases and J dropped 4 bases, with 8 bases sitting between them. The CDR3 consists of 14 residues. The CDR3 DNA follows: TGCGCCAGCAGCTTGGGGGCGGGGAATCAGCCCCAGCATTTT. Its protein product is CASSLGAGNQPQHF. Full variable domain (missing parts from reference TRBV5-1 and TRBJ1-5): KAGVTQTPRYLIKTRGQQVTLSCSPISGHRSVSWYQQTPGQGLQFLFEYFSETQRNKGNFPGRFSGRQFSNSRSEMNVSTLELGDSALYLCASSLGAGNQPQHFGDGTRLSIL.

CDR3 residues: CASSPRGSQTYEQYF. For the CDR3, the DNA is TGTGCCAGCAGCCCTAGGGGGAGTCAAACCTACGAGCAGTACTTC. The chain combines TRBV7-9 with TRBJ2-7, with TRBD1 as a possible D gene (6 bases). The V gene lost 5 bases and the J gene lost 2 bases, with 16 bases spanning the gap. This CDR3 spans 15 amino acids. Germline CDR1 SEHNR, CDR2 FQNEAQ (reference sequence).

The rearrangement links TRBV7-3 to TRBJ1-6, with TRBD1 as a possible D gene (5 bases). V was trimmed by 0 bases and J by 8 bases, leaving 11 bases between them. This CDR3 has 15 amino acids. The V gene's germline CDR1 is SGHTA and CDR2 FQGTGA. DNA of the CDR3: TGTGCCAGCAGCTTAACCCCAGGGCATGATTCACCCCTCCACTTT. Translated: CASSLTPGHDSPLHF.

The chain links TRBV6-2 or TRBV6-3 to TRBJ2-1; either TRBD1 or TRBD2 may fit D (5 bases each). Germline V gene lookup returns CDR1 MNHEY and CDR2 SVGEGT. This CDR3 contains 15 residues. The V end was cut by 4 bases, the J end by 3 bases, with 13 bases between. CDR3 bases: TGTGCCAGCAGTTGGAGTGGGACGAGCTACAATGAGCAGTTCTTC. It codes for CASSWSGTSYNEQFF.

This chain joins TRBV9 and TRBJ2-1; D may be TRBD2 (6 bases). Looked up from germline, CDR1 is SGDLS and CDR2 is YYNGEE. Trimming removed 3 bases from V and 4 bases from J, with 14 bases in between. CDR3 length equals 15 residues. The CDR3 is CASSGRGDPYNEQFF. The DNA for the CDR3 is TGTGCCAGCAGCGGGAGGGGCGACCCTTACAATGAGCAGTTCTTC.

The chain recombines TRBV5-1 with TRBJ2-2; possibly TRBD1 for D (6 bases). Germline CDR1 SGHRS, CDR2 YFSETQ. Between the trimmed V and J ends, which lost 5 bases and 0 bases, there was a span of 11 bases. CDR3 size: 15 residues. The CDR3 nucleotides read TGCGCCAGCAGACTCGGGACACCGAACACCGGGGAGCTGTTTTTT. This translates into CASRLGTPNTGELFF.

The chain recombines TRBV11-2 with TRBJ1-4; 7 nucleotides align to TRBD1. The length of the CDR3 is 16 residues. After removal of 1 base from V and 4 bases from J, the junction contained 6 bases not matched to a gene. Germline-derived CDR1 and CDR2 are SGHAT and FQNNGV. CDR3 protein: CASSLGGQVINEKLFF. The CDR3 DNA follows: TGTGCCAGCAGCTTAGGAGGACAGGTGATTAATGAAAAACTGTTTTTT.

For the CDR3, the DNA is TGTGCCAGCAGCCAGACAGGGAGGGGTGGTGGAGATACGCAGTATTTT. This gives the protein CASSQTGRGGGDTQYF. The genes are TRBV3-1 (or the pseudogene TRBV3-2) and TRBJ2-3; possibly TRBD1 or TRBD2 for D (7 bases each). CDR1 LGHDT and CDR2 YNNKEL come from the germline V gene (reference sequence). CDR3 length: 16 amino acids. V lost 3 bases to trimming and J lost 5 bases, with 18 bases between them.

V is TRBV6-1 and J is TRBJ1-2; D is unclear. Germline CDR1 and CDR2: MNHNS and SASEGT. The CDR3 extends over 15 amino acids. Trimming left V 0 bases short and J 2 bases short, with 10 bases between. For the CDR3, the DNA is TGTGCCAGCAGTGAAGCGCGCGGGGTGAACTATGGCTACACCTTC. This sequence encodes CASSEARGVNYGYTF.

For this clone: Other DNA variants within this sample encode the same CDR3. This chain connects TRBV27 to TRBJ1-1; D remains ambiguous. The germline gives CDR1 MNHEY, CDR2 SMNVEV (reference sequence). The length of the CDR3 is 11 residues. V gave up 6 bases and J gave up 1 base, with 3 bases separating them. The CDR3 bases are TGTGCCAGCAGCAAGAACACTGAAGCTTTCTTT. It codes for CASSKNTEAFF.

In its sample, this clone ranks as medium-sized. The chain couples TRBV4-2 to TRBJ1-6; 7 bases line up with TRBD1. The V segment lost 4 bases and the J segment 7 bases; nucleotides outside the gene matches: 7. This CDR3 spans 15 amino acids. Germline loops: CDR1 LGHNA, CDR2 YNFKEQ. For the CDR3, the DNA is TGTGCCAGCAGCCGCAACAGGGGTGACAATTCACCCCTCCACTTT. Amino acid sequence: CASSRNRGDNSPLHF.

V gene TRBV12-5 combines with J gene TRBJ2-1, with TRBD2 matching 10 bases. Germline CDR1 LGHNT, CDR2 FRNRAP. This CDR3 has 16 residues. V lost 6 bases and J lost 0; bases outside the gene matches: 5. CDR3 coding DNA: TGTGCTAGTGGGATGAGCGGGAGGGGCTCCTACAATGAGCAGTTCTTC. Translating gives CASGMSGRGSYNEQFF.

This clone was detected a few times. J is TRBJ2-2 and V is TRBV7-9; 11 nucleotides match TRBD2. V shed 4 bases, J shed 6 bases, and the junction held 13 bases outside the gene matches. Germline CDR1 and CDR2: SEHNR and FQNEAQ (reference sequence). The CDR3 is made up of 18 amino acids. The CDR3 sequence is CASSSPRVLAGGAGELFF. For the CDR3, the DNA is TGTGCCAGCAGCTCCCCCCGGGTTCTAGCGGGAGGCGCCGGGGAGCTGTTTTTT.